Following are 19 T cell receptor beta chains from one sample sequenced in a study of shared clonotypes between healthy human individuals. Produced via immunoSEQ multiplex PCR; TCRdb's table is partial and in-frame only. The table has about 1,800,000 clones, over 85% seen once. CD8 cells regarded as naive lacked CD45RO, were positively chosen for CCR7, and omitted terminally differentiated effector memory CD45RA+ cells. Source material: naive CD8+ T cells sorted from blood. The receptors were gathered from a man younger than 35 in good health.

The chain joins TRBV7-9 to TRBJ2-5; possibly TRBD1 for D (6 bases). The CDR3 length is 15 residues. Germline loops: CDR1 SEHNR, CDR2 FQNEAQ (reference sequence). Trimming pared 4 bases from V and 3 bases from J, leaving 15 bases between. This CDR3 is CASSSLQGWEETQYF. The CDR3 bases are TGTGCCAGCAGCTCCTTACAGGGATGGGAAGAGACCCAGTACTTC.

The chain is built from TRBV6-1 and TRBJ2-7; 13 bases match TRBD2. This CDR3 spans 15 amino acids. V trimming: 2 bases; J trimming: 4 bases; junction bases outside the gene matches: 2. The germline V gene has CDR1 MNHNS and CDR2 SASEGT. Written as DNA, the CDR3 is TGTGCCAGCAGTGAATGGACTAGCGGGGGATACGAGCAGTACTTC. This encodes CASSEWTSGGYEQYF.

The rearrangement links TRBV5-1 to TRBJ2-7, with TRBD1 matching over 10 bases. The length of the CDR3 is 18 residues. Trimming at V came to 0 bases and at J to 3 bases, leaving 12 bases not matched to a gene. In germline, CDR1 is SGHRS, CDR2 YFSETQ. For the CDR3, the DNA is TGCGCCAGCAGCTTGGCCCCCTCCGGGACAGGGGTGGGCTACGAGCAGTACTTC. Translating gives CASSLAPSGTGVGYEQYF. Complete variable domain (other parts from reference TRBV5-1 and TRBJ2-7): KAGVTQTPRYLIKTRGQQVTLSCSPISGHRSVSWYQQTPGQGLQFLFEYFSETQRNKGNFPGRFSGRQFSNSRSEMNVSTLELGDSALYLCASSLAPSGTGVGYEQYFGPGTRLTVT.

V is TRBV30 and J is TRBJ1-1; D is possibly TRBD1 (5 bases). Germline loops: CDR1 GTSNPN, CDR2 SVGIG (reference sequence). V was trimmed by 1 base and J by 5 bases, leaving 11 bases between them. CDR3 length: 13 amino acids. CDR3: CAWSGQSETEAFF. Written as DNA, the CDR3 is TGTGCCTGGAGTGGACAGTCCGAAACTGAAGCTTTCTTT.

This clone was seen just once. Distinct nucleotide sequences in the sample also encode this CDR3. The chain uses TRBV4-1 and TRBJ1-1, with D unresolved. CDR1 is MGHRA, CDR2 YSYEKL, per germline. V shed 1 base and J shed 0 bases, with 9 bases lying between them. The CDR3 extends over 15 amino acids. In DNA form, the CDR3 reads TGCGCCAGCAGCCAAGGAGGAGGACTGAACACTGAAGCTTTCTTT. Residues: CASSQGGGLNTEAFF.

V usage is TRBV30 and J usage is TRBJ2-7, with 11 bases identical to TRBD1. The CDR3 length is 12 residues. Germline trimming cut 5 bases from V and 6 bases from J; bases unmatched to any gene: 3. Germline V lookup: CDR1 GTSNPN, CDR2 SVGIG (reference sequence). CDR3 residues: CAWGGTGGEQYF. In DNA form, the CDR3 reads TGTGCCTGGGGAGGGACAGGGGGCGAGCAGTACTTC. The entire variable domain, with the rest obtained from reference TRBV30 and TRBJ2-7, is as follows: SQTIHQWPATLVQPVGSPLSLECTVEGTSNPNLYWYRQAAGRGLQLLFYSVGIGQISSEVPQNLSASRPQDRQFILSSKKLLLSDSGFYLCAWGGTGGEQYFGPGTRLTVT.

In regard to this clone: The identical CDR3 is also encoded by other nucleotide sequences in the sample. The chain combines TRBV7-9 with TRBJ2-7, with D possibly matching TRBD1 (6 bases). Between the trimmed V and J ends, which lost 2 bases and 5 bases, there was a span of 13 bases. The CDR3 consists of 14 residues. Germline V gene lookup returns CDR1 SEHNR and CDR2 FQNEAQ (reference sequence). This chain's CDR3 is CASSLSGAGDEQYF. The DNA for the CDR3 is TGTGCCAGCAGCTTATCAGGGGCAGGGGACGAGCAGTACTTC.

The genes are TRBV5-1 and TRBJ1-4; possible D gene TRBD1, 6 bases. V was pared by 1 base and J by 8 bases, with 24 bases between. Germline V gene data show CDR1 as SGHRS and CDR2 as YFSETQ. The CDR3 sequence is 18 residues long. CDR3 in DNA: TGCGCCAGCAGCTTGAACGTAGACAGGTCTCCGAGCGGAGAAAAACTGTTTTTT. Translating gives CASSLNVDRSPSGEKLFF.

V and J are TRBV6-5 and TRBJ1-1, with 7 positions matching TRBD1. This CDR3 has 14 residues. Losses at the gene ends were 0 bases for V and 5 bases for J; bases not matched to a gene: 3. Germline V gene data show CDR1 as MNHEY and CDR2 as SVGAGI. CDR3 nucleotide sequence: TGTGCCAGCAGTTACTCACAGGGGAGTACTGAAGCTTTCTTT. Translating it yields CASSYSQGSTEAFF.

This chain joins TRBV27 and TRBJ1-4; 9 nucleotides align to TRBD1. Germline loops: CDR1 MNHEY, CDR2 SMNVEV (reference sequence). With V trimmed by 4 bases and J by 13 bases, 13 bases remained unmatched. The CDR3 spans 15 residues. The CDR3 loop is CASSSHGTGLQRLFF. CDR3 sequence (DNA): TGTGCCAGCAGTTCCCATGGGACAGGGCTTCAAAGACTGTTTTTT.

The chain recombines TRBV7-9 with TRBJ2-7; no reliable D call. The CDR3 runs 15 residues. Germline values: CDR1 SEHNR, CDR2 FQNEAQ (reference sequence). V was cut by 6 bases and J by 0 bases, with 15 bases left in between. CDR3 in amino acids: CASSSALLLSYEQYF. The CDR3 DNA reads TGTGCCAGCAGTTCGGCACTACTTCTCTCCTACGAGCAGTACTTC.

The chain recombines TRBV4-1 with TRBJ1-2; 7 bases agree with TRBD1. The CDR3 contains 16 residues. Germline V CDR1 and CDR2: MGHRA, YSYEKL. The V gene end was trimmed by 0 bases and the J gene end by 2 bases; junction bases not matched to a gene: 6. Written as DNA, the CDR3 is TGCGCCAGCAGCCAAGAAAAACAGGGGATCAACTATGGCTACACCTTC. It specifies CASSQEKQGINYGYTF.

This clone was picked up one time. Other DNA variants within this sample encode the same CDR3. This chain connects TRBV9 to TRBJ2-3, with D perhaps matching TRBD2 (5 bases). Germline V lookup: CDR1 SGDLS, CDR2 YYNGEE. The germline V and J ends were trimmed by 2 bases and 3 bases, with 10 bases remaining between them. The CDR3 extends over 14 amino acids. Here the CDR3 reads CASSVEGSTDTQYF. CDR3 sequence (DNA): TGTGCCAGCAGCGTGGAAGGGAGTACAGATACGCAGTATTTT.

This chain uses TRBV6-5 with TRBJ2-1; TRBD2 matches 11 bases. The CDR3 has 15 amino acids. Unmatched junction bases numbered 7, after V lost 6 bases and J lost 6 bases. In germline, CDR1 is MNHEY, CDR2 SVGAGI. The CDR3 sequence is CASSPGLAVSNEQFF. CDR3 nucleotides: TGTGCCAGCAGCCCGGGACTAGCGGTATCCAATGAGCAGTTCTTC.

The rearrangement uses TRBV10-3 and TRBJ2-5; no firm D call. Trimming removed 3 bases at V and 1 base at J, with 9 bases between. Germline values: CDR1 ENHRY, CDR2 SYGVKD. The CDR3 covers 14 residues. The CDR3 sequence: CAISEGPSQETQYF. The CDR3, as DNA: TGTGCCATCAGTGAAGGACCATCCCAAGAGACCCAGTACTTC.

In DNA form, the CDR3 reads TGTGCCAGCAGCCCCGGACTAGACACGCAGTATTTT. Its translation: CASSPGLDTQYF. The V call is TRBV7-2, the J call TRBJ2-3, with 7 bases matching TRBD2. V trimming: 5 bases; J trimming: 9 bases; junction bases outside the gene matches: 5. Germline lookup yields CDR1 SGHTA and CDR2 FQGNSA. This CDR3 spans 12 amino acids. Drawing the rest from reference TRBV7-2 and TRBJ2-3, the complete variable domain is GAGVSQSPSNKVTEKGKDVELRCDPISGHTALYWYRQSLGQGLEFLIYFQGNSAPDKSGLPSDRFSAERTGGSVSTLTIQRTQQEDSAVYLCASSPGLDTQYFGPGTRLTVL.

The chain employs TRBV11-2 and TRBJ1-1; a possible D gene is TRBD1 (6 bases). Trimming cost V 4 bases and J 3 bases, with 15 bases left between them. The CDR3 runs 15 residues. Germline V gene sequence: CDR1 SGHAT, CDR2 FQNNGV. CDR3 sequence (DNA): TGTGCCAGCAGCTCGCCCCTACAGGGTTACACTGAAGCTTTCTTT. Amino acids: CASSSPLQGYTEAFF.

The chain employs TRBV13 and TRBJ2-1; 11 bases map to TRBD2. The CDR3 is 17 residues long. Per germline, CDR1 PRHDT and CDR2 FYEKMQ (reference sequence). V lost 5 bases to trimming and J lost 4 bases; unmatched junction nucleotides: 10. DNA of the CDR3: TGTGCCAGCAGCGCAGGGACTAGCGGTCCCGATTACAATGAGCAGTTCTTC. It specifies CASSAGTSGPDYNEQFF.

V is TRBV29-1 and J is TRBJ2-5; 10 bases fit TRBD2. After removal of 1 base from V and 11 bases from J, the junction contained 10 bases not matched to a gene. The CDR3 consists of 14 residues. Germline V gene sequence: CDR1 SQVTM, CDR2 ANQGSEA. The CDR3 reads CSVEGLAGVEEQYF. The CDR3 bases are TGCAGCGTTGAAGGGCTAGCGGGAGTTGAAGAGCAGTACTTC. Full variable domain (outside the CDR3, taken from reference TRBV29-1 and TRBJ2-5): SAVISQKPSRDICQRGTSLTIQCQVDSQVTMMFWYRQQPGQSLTLIATANQGSEATYESGFVIDKFPISRPNLTFSTLTVSNMSPEDSSIYLCSVEGLAGVEEQYFGPGTRLLVL.